The 21 T cell receptor beta chains presented below share a single source sample, sequenced in a study of T-cell memory formation after mild COVID-19. TCRdb reprocessed the 5' RACE reads with MiXCR, giving one entry per CDR3 protein. The table includes approximately 300,000 distinct CDR3 sequences, more than 15% detected once. Input material: PBMCs or a T cell subset sorted from them (not recorded which). Every receptor here comes from a man between 18 and 29 years old who had mild COVID-19 (a few samples of this study predate the infection). Cell type and time point are not known.

Only a few counts were recorded for this clonotype. The chain is built from TRBV9 and TRBJ2-1; no firm D call. Looked up from germline, CDR1 is SGDLS and CDR2 is YYNGEE. Trimming cost V 0 bases and J 6 bases, with 13 bases left between them. The length of the CDR3 is 15 residues. This CDR3 reads CASSVEGRTLNEQFF. DNA of the CDR3: TGTGCCAGCAGCGTAGAGGGCAGGACCCTCAATGAGCAGTTCTTC.

The chain joins TRBV24-1 to TRBJ2-2; no definite D call. V lost 9 bases and J 1 base, leaving 8 bases between the germline ends. Germline CDR1 KGHDR, CDR2 SFDVKD. The CDR3 length is 13 residues. The CDR3 DNA reads TGTGCCACCGGGATGGAGAACACCGGGGAGCTGTTTTTT. Translated, it gives CATGMENTGELFF.

This clonotype came up a few times. The V call is TRBV4-1, the J call TRBJ2-3, with 7 bases fitting TRBD2. With 3 bases clipped from V and 2 bases from J, the junction kept 8 bases outside the gene matches. The CDR3 runs to 16 residues. Per germline, CDR1 MGHRA and CDR2 YSYEKL. CDR3 amino acids: CASSQVAGIFTDTQYF. In DNA form, the CDR3 reads TGCGCCAGCAGCCAGGTAGCGGGCATATTCACAGATACGCAGTATTTT.

This clonotype was counted only a few times. The genes are TRBV18 and TRBJ2-7, with 9 positions matching TRBD2. The germline CDR1 and CDR2 sequences are KGHSH and LQKENI. J lost 2 bases, V lost 2 bases, and 4 bases had no gene match. The CDR3 is 15 residues long. CDR3 protein: CASSPSGLATYEQYV. The DNA for the CDR3 is TGTGCCAGCTCACCATCGGGACTAGCCACCTACGAGCAGTACGTC.

The rearrangement uses TRBV6-2 or TRBV6-3 and TRBJ2-5, with D possibly being TRBD1 (6 bases). V was shortened by 6 bases and J by 3 bases, with 14 bases between the two germline ends. CDR1 and CDR2 from the germline V gene are MNHEY and SVGEGT. The length of the CDR3 is 14 residues. DNA for the CDR3: TGTGCCAGCAGCAGACAGGCCGCAAAAGAGACCCAGTACTTC. It yields the protein CASSRQAAKETQYF.

At least ten counts were recorded for this clonotype. The chain is built from TRBV5-5 and TRBJ2-3; D is perhaps TRBD1 (7 bases). The germline V gene encodes CDR1 SGHKS and CDR2 YYEKEE (reference sequence). With 5 bases removed from V and 0 bases from J, the gap between germline ends came to 16 bases. This CDR3 spans 16 amino acids. The DNA of the CDR3 is TGTGCCAGCAGATCCCAGGGGGGATTTAGCACAGATACGCAGTATTTT. Translated: CASRSQGGFSTDTQYF.

The rearrangement joins TRBV20-1 to TRBJ1-5, with D tentatively TRBD1 (5 bases). Germline values: CDR1 DFQATT, CDR2 SNEGSKA (reference sequence). The V end was cut by 6 bases, the J end by 7 bases, with 16 bases between. The CDR3 is 13 residues long. The CDR3 reads CSASKQESQPQHF. Here the CDR3 DNA reads TGCAGTGCCAGTAAACAGGAGTCCCAGCCCCAGCATTTT.

This clonotype has more than one count but fewer than ten. The chain has TRBV6-1 and TRBJ2-5; 10 bases agree with TRBD1. Trimming at V came to 6 bases and at J to 5 bases, leaving 9 bases not matched to a gene. Germline CDR1 MNHNS, CDR2 SASEGT. CDR3 length: 15 amino acids. CDR3 protein: CASRVRQGAGETQYF. CDR3 nucleotides: TGTGCCAGCAGAGTTAGACAGGGGGCGGGTGAGACCCAGTACTTC.

This clonotype was seen more than once but under ten times. This chain connects TRBV29-1 to TRBJ2-1; D call uncertain. The CDR3 has 12 residues. V was clipped by 4 bases and J by 4 bases, with 8 bases between them. Germline loops: CDR1 SQVTM, CDR2 ANQGSEA. The CDR3 nucleotides read TGCAGCGTTGCACAGTTGTACAATGAGCAGTTCTTC. It specifies CSVAQLYNEQFF.

This clonotype showed up many times. The chain is built from TRBV12-3 or TRBV12-4 and TRBJ2-2, with TRBD2 matching over 8 bases. This CDR3 comprises 14 residues. The V and J ends lost 3 bases and 8 bases, in that order; junction bases with no gene match: 5. The CDR3 DNA follows: TGTGCCAGCAGTTTTTGGAGCGGGGGAGGGGAGCTGTTTTTT. This codes for CASSFWSGGGELFF.

This clonotype has more than one count but fewer than ten. Because it lacks the conserved phenylalanine or tryptophan at the end, this CDR3 is likely a read error. Because the CDR3's place on the DNA is in doubt, the DNA is left out and the CDR3 is given as listed by TCRdb. This chain connects TRBV6-4 to TRBJ2-7; no check of the table's D call, TRBD1, against the DNA was made. CDR1 is MRHNA and CDR2 is SNTAGT in the germline V gene. Counting both end residues, the CDR3 totals 19 amino acids. CDR3 sequence: CASSRCTLTGTASQEAEFL.

This clonotype was counted only a few times. The chain combines TRBV5-1 with TRBJ2-5; D not resolved. V lost 4 bases, J lost 0 bases, and 4 bases lay in between. This CDR3 comprises 12 residues. Germline values: CDR1 SGHRS, CDR2 YFSETQ. CDR3 residues: CASSGDQETQYF. The CDR3 DNA sequence: TGCGCCAGCAGCGGGGACCAAGAGACCCAGTACTTC.

The sample holds many counts of this clonotype. The chain combines TRBV27 with TRBJ2-5; 9 bases line up with TRBD1. The germline V gene has CDR1 MNHEY and CDR2 SMNVEV (reference sequence). The CDR3 runs to 14 residues. J was trimmed by 9 bases and V by 6 bases; bases with no gene match: 11. The CDR3 coding sequence is TGTGCCAGCAGCTTACAGGGACAGGGTATCGCCCAGTACTTC. This codes for CASSLQGQGIAQYF.

The J gene is TRBJ2-5, the V gene TRBV5-6, with 9 bases matching TRBD1. The J segment lost 1 base and the V segment lost 4 bases, leaving 8 bases of the junction unmatched. CDR3 size: 16 residues. Per the germline V gene, CDR1 is SGHDT and CDR2 is YYEEEE. Here the CDR3 DNA reads TGTGCCAGCAGCGTCGACAGGGGGTTTGTCCAAGAGACCCAGTACTTC. It translates to CASSVDRGFVQETQYF.

This rearrangement joins TRBV10-3 to TRBJ2-3, with 8 bases matching TRBD1. This CDR3 comprises 16 residues. The J segment lost 1 base and the V segment lost 3 bases, leaving 6 bases of the junction unmatched. Germline V gene data show CDR1 as ENHRY and CDR2 as SYGVKD. The CDR3: CAISDKDRDGTDTQYF. CDR3 in DNA: TGTGCCATCAGTGACAAGGACAGGGATGGCACAGATACGCAGTATTTT.

This chain uses TRBV6-1 with TRBJ2-5, with 8 bases identical to TRBD1. The germline V gene encodes CDR1 MNHNS and CDR2 SASEGT. This CDR3 is built from 13 residues. J gave up 4 bases and V 7 bases, and 5 bases lay outside the gene matches. DNA for the CDR3: TGTGCCAGCACTGCCAGGGGGCGAGAGACCCAGTACTTC. Its protein is CASTARGRETQYF.

The chain is built from TRBV6-6 and TRBJ2-1; D is ambiguous. V shed 5 bases and J shed 5 bases, with 16 bases lying between them. Germline values: CDR1 MNHNY, CDR2 SVGAGI (reference sequence). The CDR3 is made up of 15 amino acids. For the CDR3, the DNA is TGTGCCAGCAGTACCCGGCCACAAAACAACAATGAGCAGTTCTTC. It specifies CASSTRPQNNNEQFF.

This clonotype was recorded a few times. The rearrangement uses TRBV7-9 and TRBJ1-1; no firm D call. V dropped 1 base and J dropped 1 base, with 16 bases sitting between them. Germline V CDR1 and CDR2: SEHNR, FQNEAQ (reference sequence). The CDR3 extends over 17 amino acids. CDR3 DNA sequence: TGTGCCAGCAGCTTAGGTTTCCCAGAAAAGCGGAACACTGAAGCTTTCTTT. Protein: CASSLGFPEKRNTEAFF.

The J gene is TRBJ2-7, the V gene TRBV7-2; no clear D. Germline V gene sequence: CDR1 SGHTA, CDR2 FQGNSA. The CDR3 is 13 amino acids. The V and J ends lost 4 bases and 4 bases respectively, with 11 bases between them. The CDR3: CASSSQDGYEQYV. As DNA, the CDR3 is TGTGCCAGCAGCTCGCAGGACGGGTACGAGCAGTACGTC.

This clonotype was counted only a few times. The CDR3 coding sequence is TGTGCCAGTGGACTAGCGGGGGTGGATACGCAGTATTTT. Translated: CASGLAGVDTQYF. The V gene is TRBV7-2, the J gene TRBJ2-3; 13 bases are a match to TRBD2. The CDR3 is 13 residues long. The germline V gene has CDR1 SGHTA and CDR2 FQGNSA. With 9 bases clipped from V and 6 bases from J, the junction kept 3 bases outside the gene matches.

This clonotype was counted a few times. The gene calls are TRBV3-1 and TRBJ1-1; 7 bases line up with TRBD1. Germline-derived CDR1 and CDR2 are LGHDT and YNNKEL (reference sequence). V shed 1 base and J 10 bases; nucleotides not matched to a gene: 6. The length of the CDR3 is 13 residues. CDR3 residues: CASSQVIGDRAFF. Written as DNA, the CDR3 is TGTGCCAGCAGCCAAGTAATAGGGGACAGAGCTTTCTTT.